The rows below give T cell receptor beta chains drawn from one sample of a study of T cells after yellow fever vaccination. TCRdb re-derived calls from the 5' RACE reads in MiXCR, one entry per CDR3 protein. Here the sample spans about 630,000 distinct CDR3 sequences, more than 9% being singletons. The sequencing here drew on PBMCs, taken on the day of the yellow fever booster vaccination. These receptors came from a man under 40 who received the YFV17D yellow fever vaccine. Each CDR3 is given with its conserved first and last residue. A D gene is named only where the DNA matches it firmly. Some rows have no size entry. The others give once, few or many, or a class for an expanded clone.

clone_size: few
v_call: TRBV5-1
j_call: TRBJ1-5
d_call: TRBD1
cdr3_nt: TGCGCCAGCAGCCCGAGGGGGCCTCAGCCCCAGCATTTT
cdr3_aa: CASSPRGPQPQHF

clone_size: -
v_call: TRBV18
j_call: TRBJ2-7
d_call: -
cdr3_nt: TGTGCCAGCTCACTGACCCAGGGAGTAGGGGTCTACGAGCAGTACTTC
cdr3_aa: CASSLTQGVGVYEQYF

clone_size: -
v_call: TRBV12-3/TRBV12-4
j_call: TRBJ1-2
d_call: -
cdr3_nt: TGTGCCAGCATCAAAAATGGGAGGGGCGGTGGAAACTATGGCTACACCTTC
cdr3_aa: CASIKNGRGGGNYGYTF

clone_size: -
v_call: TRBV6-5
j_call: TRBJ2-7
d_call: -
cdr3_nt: TGTGCCAGCAGTTACTCGGAACTAGATAACTACGAGCAGTACTTC
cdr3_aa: CASSYSELDNYEQYF

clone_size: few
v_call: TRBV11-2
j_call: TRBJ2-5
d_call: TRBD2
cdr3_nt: TGTGCCAGCAGCTTAGCCCTGACTAGCAGTCAAGAGACCCAGTACTTC
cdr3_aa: CASSLALTSSQETQYF

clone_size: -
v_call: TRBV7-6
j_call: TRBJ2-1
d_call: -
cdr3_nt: TGTGCCAGCAGCTCCCCCAACAATGAGCAGTTCTTC
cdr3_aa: CASSSPNNEQFF

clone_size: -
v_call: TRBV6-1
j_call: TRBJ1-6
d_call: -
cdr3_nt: TGTGCCAGCAGGTCCCCAGGGACGGGCAATTCACCCCTCCACTTT
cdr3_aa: CASRSPGTGNSPLHF

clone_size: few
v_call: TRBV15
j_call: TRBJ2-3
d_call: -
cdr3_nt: TGTGCCACCAGCAGAAGGTCGTCAGATACGCAGTATTTT
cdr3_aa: CATSRRSSDTQYF

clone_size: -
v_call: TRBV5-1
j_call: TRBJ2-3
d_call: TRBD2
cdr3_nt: TGCGCCAGCAGTCCAACAGCGGGGCCCAGGGATACGCAGTATTTT
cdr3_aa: CASSPTAGPRDTQYF

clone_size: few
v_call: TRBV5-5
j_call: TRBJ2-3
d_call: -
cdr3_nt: TGTGCCAGCAGCCCGCGGGGCAGGTTGGCGTATTTT
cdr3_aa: CASSPRGRLAYF

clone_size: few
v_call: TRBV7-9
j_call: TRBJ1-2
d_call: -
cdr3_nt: TGTGCCAGCAGCCGTGACAGGTCTGGCTACACCTTC
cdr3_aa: CASSRDRSGYTF

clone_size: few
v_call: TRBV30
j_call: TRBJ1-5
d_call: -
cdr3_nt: TGTGCCTGGACCGAGGGAGCATATAGCAATCAGCCCCAGCATTTT
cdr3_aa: CAWTEGAYSNQPQHF

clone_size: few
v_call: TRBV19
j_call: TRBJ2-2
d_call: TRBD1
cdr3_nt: TGTGCCAGTAGTATAGATCTTTGGACAGGGAGCACCGGGGAGCTGTTTTTT
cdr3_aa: CASSIDLWTGSTGELFF

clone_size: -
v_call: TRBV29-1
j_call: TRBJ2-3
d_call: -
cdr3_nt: TGCAGCGTTGGTGGGGATACGCAGTATTTT
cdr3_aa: CSVGGDTQYF

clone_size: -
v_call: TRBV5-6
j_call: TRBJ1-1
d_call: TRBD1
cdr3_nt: TGTGCCAGCAGCTCCCAGACAGGGGGGGACACTGAAGCTTTCTTT
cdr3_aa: CASSSQTGGDTEAFF

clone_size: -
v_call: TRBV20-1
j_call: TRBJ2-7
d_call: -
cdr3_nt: TGCAGTGCTAGCAGTAGCAAGAGCTCCTACGAGCAGTACTTC
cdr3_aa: CSASSSKSSYEQYF

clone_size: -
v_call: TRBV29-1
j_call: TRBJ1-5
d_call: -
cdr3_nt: TGCAGCTATTCTCAGGGCAGGCTAAATCAGCCCCAGCATTTT
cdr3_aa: CSYSQGRLNQPQHF

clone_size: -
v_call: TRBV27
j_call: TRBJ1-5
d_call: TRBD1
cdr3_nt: TGTGCCAGCAGTTTTCGAGGGGACAGGGGGGAGGGTGAGAGCAATCAGCCCCAGCATTTT
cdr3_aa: CASSFRGDRGEGESNQPQHF

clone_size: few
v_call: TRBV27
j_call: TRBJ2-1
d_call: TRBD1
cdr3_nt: TGTGCCAGCAGTCCTCGACAGGGGCCCTACAATGAGCAGTTCTTC
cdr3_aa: CASSPRQGPYNEQFF

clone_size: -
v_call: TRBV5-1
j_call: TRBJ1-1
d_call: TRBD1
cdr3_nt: TGCGCCAGCAGCCAGCCGGACAGGGGGCTACGTGAAGCTTTCTTT
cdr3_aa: CASSQPDRGLREAFF

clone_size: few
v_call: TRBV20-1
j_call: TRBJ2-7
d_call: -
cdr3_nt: TGCAGTGCTAGGAGCGACAGTACCGAGCAGTACTTC
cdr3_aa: CSARSDSTEQYF

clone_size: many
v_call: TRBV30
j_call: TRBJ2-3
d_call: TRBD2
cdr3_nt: TGTGCCTGGAGATTAGCGGGAGATGCAGATACGCAGTATTTT
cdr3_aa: CAWRLAGDADTQYF

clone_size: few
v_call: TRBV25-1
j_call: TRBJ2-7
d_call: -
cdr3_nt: TGTGCCAGCAGTGACTCTTTCCAGCAGTACTTC
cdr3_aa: CASSDSFQQYF

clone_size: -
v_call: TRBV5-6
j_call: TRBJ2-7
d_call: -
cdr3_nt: TGTGCCAGCCAGCTCGGGGTCGAGCAGTACTTC
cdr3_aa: CASQLGVEQYF

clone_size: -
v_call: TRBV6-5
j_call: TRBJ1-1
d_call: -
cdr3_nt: TGTGCCAGCAGTTACTCGGACGCTGTGAACACTGAAGCTTTCTTT
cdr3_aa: CASSYSDAVNTEAFF

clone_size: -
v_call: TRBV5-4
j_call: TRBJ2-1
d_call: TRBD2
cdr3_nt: TGTGCCATTCGTCCGGGACTAGCGGGGGCGAATGAGCAGTTCTTC
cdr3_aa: CAIRPGLAGANEQFF

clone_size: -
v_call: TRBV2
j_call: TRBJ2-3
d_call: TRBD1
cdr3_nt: TGTGCCAGCAACGCCGGGACAGGGAACACAGATACGCAGTATTTT
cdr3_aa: CASNAGTGNTDTQYF

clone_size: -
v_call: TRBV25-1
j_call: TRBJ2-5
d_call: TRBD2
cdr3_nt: TGTGCCAGCAGTGCGAGACTAGCGGGAGCCCACCAAGAGACCCAGTACTTC
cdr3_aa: CASSARLAGAHQETQYF

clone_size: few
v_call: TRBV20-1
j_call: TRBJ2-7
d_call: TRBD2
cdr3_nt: TGCAGTGCCCCCCGGGCTAGCGGCTACGAGCAGTACTTC
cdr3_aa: CSAPRASGYEQYF

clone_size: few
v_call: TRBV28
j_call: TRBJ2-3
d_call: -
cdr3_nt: TGTGCCAGCAGTCCTCCCTCGGCCCTCACAGATACGCAGTATTTT
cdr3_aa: CASSPPSALTDTQYF

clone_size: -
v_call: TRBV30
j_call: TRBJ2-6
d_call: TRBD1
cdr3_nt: TGTGCCTGGGACAGGGTGGGTACTGGGGCCAACGTCCTGACTTTC
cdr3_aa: CAWDRVGTGANVLTF

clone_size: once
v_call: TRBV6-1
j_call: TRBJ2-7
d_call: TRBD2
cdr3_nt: TGTGCCAGCAAAGGACTAGCCGACTCCTACGAGCAGTACTTC
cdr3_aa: CASKGLADSYEQYF

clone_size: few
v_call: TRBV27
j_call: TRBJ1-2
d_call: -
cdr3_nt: TGTGCCAGCAGTTCCCCGGGTCGTGGCTACACCTTC
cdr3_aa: CASSSPGRGYTF

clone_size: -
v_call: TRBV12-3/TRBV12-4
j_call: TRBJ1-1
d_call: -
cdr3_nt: TGTGCCAGCAGGCCATTGACAACCAATGAAGCTTTCTTT
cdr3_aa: CASRPLTTNEAFF

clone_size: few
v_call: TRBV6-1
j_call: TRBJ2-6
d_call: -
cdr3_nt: TGTGCCAGCAGAAAAGGGGGTCCTGGGGCCAACGTCCTGACTTTC
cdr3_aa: CASRKGGPGANVLTF

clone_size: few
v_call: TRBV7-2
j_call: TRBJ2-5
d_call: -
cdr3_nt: TGTGCCGTTGGGTTGACCGGGGGATGGGAGACCCAGTACTTC
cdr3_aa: CAVGLTGGWETQYF

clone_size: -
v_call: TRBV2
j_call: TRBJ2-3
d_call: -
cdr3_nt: TGTGCCAGATCTAGGGGTTCTCTACCAGATACGCAGTATTTT
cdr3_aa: CARSRGSLPDTQYF

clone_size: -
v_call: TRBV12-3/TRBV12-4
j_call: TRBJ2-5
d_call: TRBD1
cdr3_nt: TGTGCCAGCAGTCGGGACAGGTCCGAGACCCAGTACTTC
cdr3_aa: CASSRDRSETQYF

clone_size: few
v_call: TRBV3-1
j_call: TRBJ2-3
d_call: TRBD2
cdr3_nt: TGTGCCAGCAGCCAAGATGGGGCTAGCGGGAGCGATACGCAGTATTTT
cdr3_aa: CASSQDGASGSDTQYF

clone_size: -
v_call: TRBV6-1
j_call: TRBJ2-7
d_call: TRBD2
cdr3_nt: TGTGCCAGCAGACGGACTAGCGGGGGGTCCCACGAGCAGTACTTC
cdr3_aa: CASRRTSGGSHEQYF

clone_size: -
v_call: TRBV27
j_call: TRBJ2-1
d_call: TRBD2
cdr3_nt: TGTGCCAGCAGTTTATTTTATTCCGGGAGGGCTGGTTCGGGTGAGCAGTTCTTC
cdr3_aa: CASSLFYSGRAGSGEQFF

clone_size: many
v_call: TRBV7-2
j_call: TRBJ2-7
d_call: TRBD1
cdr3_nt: TGTGCCAGCAGCTTTTTGGGACAGGGCAACCCCTACGAGCAGTACTTC
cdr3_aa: CASSFLGQGNPYEQYF

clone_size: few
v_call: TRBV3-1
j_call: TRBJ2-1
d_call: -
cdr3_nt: TGTGCCAGCCGAAATAGAGGAACCTACAATGAGCAGTTCTTC
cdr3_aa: CASRNRGTYNEQFF